Below are 15 T cell receptor beta chains sequenced from a single sample in a study of cytomegalovirus exposure and HLA in healthy donors. Libraries were prepared by immunoSEQ multiplex PCR; TCRdb keeps only in-frame clonotypes and omits some of them. In the table there are 130,000 to 150,000 clones, approximately 92% of which are singletons. The specimen was PBMCs. All receptors derive from a young woman in good health and CMV-seropositive.

This rearrangement joins TRBV28 to TRBJ1-1; TRBD1 aligns across 12 bases. This CDR3 is 17 amino acids long. Per germline, CDR1 MDHEN and CDR2 SYDVKM. V was clipped by 2 bases and J by 7 bases; unmatched bases: 11. The CDR3 is CASSLPTVGQGANEAFF. DNA for the CDR3: TGTGCCAGCAGTTTACCTACCGTGGGACAGGGGGCTAATGAAGCTTTCTTT.

The genes are TRBV5-4 and TRBJ1-6, with no clear D. Germline V CDR1 and CDR2: SGHNT, YYREEE (reference sequence). The ends were cut back, 3 bases at V and 11 bases at J, with 9 bases in the middle. The CDR3 totals 12 residues. The CDR3 DNA follows: TGTGCCAGCAGCTCAGCGGATGCACCCCTCCACTTT. The encoded protein is CASSSADAPLHF.

V usage is TRBV28 and J usage is TRBJ1-2, with 8 bases aligning to TRBD1. V lost 1 base and J lost 3; bases outside the gene matches: 16. This CDR3 is built from 19 residues. Germline V CDR1 and CDR2: MDHEN, SYDVKM. The CDR3 region has the DNA TGTGCCAGCAGTTTATTACCACGGGCGACAGGGGAATACTACTATGGCTACACCTTC. Protein sequence: CASSLLPRATGEYYYGYTF.

The V gene is TRBV18, the J gene TRBJ2-5; possibly TRBD1 for D (6 bases). V gave up 3 bases and J gave up 5 bases, with 16 bases separating them. The CDR3 spans 15 residues. Germline V gene data show CDR1 as KGHSH and CDR2 as LQKENI. CDR3 protein: CASSPGQKSAETQYF. The CDR3 DNA sequence: TGTGCCAGCTCACCCGGACAGAAGTCCGCGGAGACCCAGTACTTC.

The chain has TRBV19 and TRBJ1-1, with 7 bases fitting TRBD1. J lost 4 bases, V lost 7 bases, and 9 bases had no gene match. The V gene's germline CDR1 is LNHDA and CDR2 SQIVND (reference sequence). The CDR3 spans 14 residues. The CDR3 DNA follows: TGTGCCAGTATCGTGACAGGGACGACCACTGAAGCTTTCTTT. Protein: CASIVTGTTTEAFF.

J is TRBJ2-3 and V is TRBV2; D remains unclear. The CDR3 contains 13 residues. Per the germline V gene, CDR1 is SNHLY and CDR2 is FYNNEI. Trimming cost V 5 bases and J 0 bases, with 6 bases left between them. CDR3 sequence: CASSLFSTDTQYF. CDR3 nucleotides: TGTGCCAGCAGTCTATTTAGCACAGATACGCAGTATTTT.

J is TRBJ1-2 and V is TRBV9; tentative D call: TRBD1 (6 bases). The germline V gene has CDR1 SGDLS and CDR2 YYNGEE. The CDR3 is 16 amino acids. V gave up 3 bases and J gave up 1 base, with 16 bases separating them. CDR3 amino acids: CASSATGATHNYGYTF. Written as DNA, the CDR3 is TGTGCCAGCAGCGCGACAGGCGCAACTCATAACTATGGCTACACCTTC.

The gene calls are TRBV19 and TRBJ1-6; no definite D call. Trimming pared 6 bases from V and 4 bases from J, leaving 13 bases between. This CDR3 is 15 amino acids long. Germline V gene data show CDR1 as LNHDA and CDR2 as SQIVND (reference sequence). The CDR3 nucleotides read TGTGCCAGTAGGGATGAGGAGACGTATAATTCACCCCTCCACTTT. Protein product: CASRDEETYNSPLHF. Variable domain in full (rest from reference TRBV19 and TRBJ1-6): DGGITQSPKYLFRKEGQNVTLSCEQNLNHDAMYWYRQDPGQGLRLIYYSQIVNDFQKGDIAEGYSVSREKKESFPLTVTSAQKNPTAFYLCASRDEETYNSPLHFGNGTRLTVT.

This sequence joins TRBV7-2 and TRBJ2-5; 11 bases are a match to TRBD2. CDR3 length: 17 residues. With 2 bases clipped from V and 5 bases from J, the junction kept 10 bases outside the gene matches. Looked up from germline, CDR1 is SGHTA and CDR2 is FQGNSA. For the CDR3, the DNA is TGTGCCAGCAGCTTATTCAATAGCGGGGGGGCACGGGAGACCCAGTACTTC. This encodes CASSLFNSGGARETQYF.

The chain uses TRBV6-5 and TRBJ2-3, with D possibly matching TRBD1 (5 bases). CDR3 length equals 14 residues. V lost 5 bases to trimming and J lost 1 base, with 10 bases between them. Looked up from germline, CDR1 is MNHEY and CDR2 is SVGAGI. The CDR3 nucleotides read TGTGCCAGCAGTAGGGGAAGCGGCACAGATACGCAGTATTTT. Translating gives CASSRGSGTDTQYF.

The V call is TRBV19, the J call TRBJ2-1, with 15 bases that match TRBD2. The CDR3 has 18 amino acids. Trimming removed 7 bases from V and 7 bases from J; junction bases left unmatched: 14. CDR1 is LNHDA and CDR2 is SQIVND in the germline V gene (reference sequence). The CDR3 sequence: CASTAIRTSGGAVNEQFF. CDR3 nucleotide sequence: TGTGCCAGTACTGCCATTCGGACTAGCGGGGGGGCGGTAAATGAGCAGTTCTTC.

V is TRBV7-9 and J is TRBJ1-1, with TRBD1 as a possible D gene (5 bases). This CDR3 comprises 12 residues. Germline CDR1 is SEHNR and CDR2 is FQNEAQ (reference sequence). The V gene lost 5 bases and the J gene lost 11 bases, with 15 bases spanning the gap. DNA for the CDR3: TGTGCCAGCAGCCCGATCGGGTCAGGGGCTTTCTTT. Protein: CASSPIGSGAFF.

The chain employs TRBV9 and TRBJ1-2; D is possibly TRBD1 (5 bases). The CDR3 is made up of 15 amino acids. The germline gives CDR1 SGDLS, CDR2 YYNGEE. The V gene lost 0 bases and the J gene lost 1 base, with 10 bases spanning the gap. CDR3 in DNA: TGTGCCAGCAGCGTAGACCCAGGGATTAACTATGGCTACACCTTC. It encodes CASSVDPGINYGYTF.

This rearrangement joins TRBV5-4 to TRBJ1-1, with D perhaps matching TRBD1 (5 bases). Deletions cut 4 bases from V and 2 bases from J, with 9 bases between. CDR1 is SGHNT, CDR2 YYREEE, per germline (reference sequence). The CDR3 has 13 amino acids. CDR3 DNA: TGTGCCAGCAGCCCAACAGGAAACACTGAAGCTTTCTTT. It translates to CASSPTGNTEAFF.

The CDR3 loop reads CASSPPRGSGHTDTQYF. The CDR3 DNA reads as TGTGCCAGCTCACCACCCCGCGGTAGCGGACACACAGATACGCAGTATTTT. This chain connects TRBV18 to TRBJ2-3; tentative D call: TRBD2 (6 bases). The ends were cut back, 0 bases at V and 2 bases at J, with 15 bases in the middle. Germline CDR1 and CDR2: KGHSH and LQKENI. This CDR3 is 17 amino acids long.